This T cell receptor beta chain was identified during a study of blood T cell repertoires in COVID-19. Study as a whole: Acute-phase and convalescent COVID-19 samples originated in the United States, Italy and Spain.

This clone has more than one count but fewer than ten. Per the authors' pipeline: Reference gene primer amplification in the assay estimated nucleated cell counts. Assay used: immunoSEQ multiplex PCR; TCRdb lists only in-frame clones, some missing. The V and J calls and the clone size are those of that table, but D and trimming were determined from the DNA. Among 150,000 or so clones listed, 80% to 85% were seen once. The CDR3 consists of 12 residues. Germline V gives CDR1 SNHLY, CDR2 FYNNEI. With V trimmed by 8 bases and J by 3 bases, 4 bases remained unmatched. This sequence was found in a man aged 18 to 29 with active or convalescent COVID-19. The rearrangement joins TRBV2 to TRBJ2-7; 7 nucleotides match TRBD1. The sample comprised peripheral blood. CDR3 protein: CASSRDSYEQYF. CDR3 DNA: TGTGCCAGCTCCAGGGACAGCTACGAGCAGTACTTC.